This T cell receptor (beta chain) was sequenced in a study of PD-1 blockade in classical Hodgkin lymphoma. Study-level results: The causes of the repertoire differences, possibly disease activity or prior therapy, remain undefined. By C4D1 there was a significant rise in CD4+ TCR diversity but not in CD8+ TCR diversity. It was among complete responders that baseline diversity resembled that of newly diagnosed patients.

Using immunoSEQ multiplex PCR, the repertoire was profiled, and TCRdb retains in-frame clones only, with some absent. Here the sample spans about 94,000 clones, approximately 92% being singletons. Each patient's relapse followed autologous stem cell transplantation, and brentuximab vedotin exposure varied. Complete response, partial response or progressive disease constituted the best responses recorded. Concerning this clone: The target antigen is unknown.

Germline assignment: CDR1 ENHRY and CDR2 SYGVKD. With 0 bases removed from V and 5 bases from J, the gap between germline ends came to 8 bases. The CDR3 covers 14 residues. J is TRBJ1-5 and V is TRBV10-3; D possibly corresponds to TRBD1 (5 bases). The sample was peripheral blood mononuclear cells (PBMCs), taken before the second cycle of nivolumab. This clonotype was sampled from a human donor with classical Hodgkin lymphoma. Written as DNA, the CDR3 is TGTGCCATCAGTGAGTCGCCGGGGGATCAGCCCCAGCATTTT. Protein sequence: CAISESPGDQPQHF.